The 9 T cell receptor beta chains in this list originate from one sample, sequenced in a study of T cells in tuberculosis (dated by TCRdb to between 2018 and 2020). The library was prepared using the immunoSEQ multiplex PCR assay. The table comes from immuneACCESS by way of TCRdb, which keeps in-frame sequences with V and J called. Part of the clones is missing from these tables; in studies checked, under half for an unresolved V gene and the rest for unknown reasons. The sample includes 44,000 or so clones, with roughly 96% observed a single time. Roughly 7% of the sample lies in the top ten. The sequencing input was PBMCs. These TCRs come from a donor between 10 and 35 years old with latent tuberculosis or without tuberculosis infection.

CDR3 residues: CASSLDGWGQRVEGYTF. The CDR3 DNA is TGTGCCAGCAGCTTAGATGGATGGGGACAAAGGGTAGAGGGCTACACCTTC. J is TRBJ1-2 and V is TRBV11-2, with a possible D match to TRBD1 (6 bases). CDR3 length: 17 residues. V was trimmed by 0 bases and J by 8 bases, leaving 22 bases between them. From germline, CDR1 is SGHAT and CDR2 FQNNGV.

The gene calls are TRBV5-1 and TRBJ2-2; TRBD1 agrees at 10 bases. Trimming removed 0 bases from V and 7 bases from J; junction bases left unmatched: 15. CDR1 and CDR2 (germline): SGHRS, YFSETQ. CDR3 length equals 19 residues. The CDR3 coding sequence is TGCGCCAGCAGCTTGGCCGGGAGAAGACAGGGGGCGACAATCGGGGAGCTGTTTTTT. Translation: CASSLAGRRQGATIGELFF.

A note on this clone: At one of its ends the junction is not consistent with the germline gene, which may arise from a read error. V and J are TRBV15 and TRBJ2-7; D perhaps matches TRBD2 (5 bases). CDR3 length: 12 amino acids. Germline V gene sequence: CDR1 LNHNV, CDR2 YYDKDF (reference sequence). The CDR3 bases are TGTGCCACCAGCAGAGCATCGGACTCTATGGACTTC. This gives the protein CATSRASDSMDF.

This chain joins TRBV9 and TRBJ2-2, with D perhaps matching TRBD2 (7 bases). V was cut by 4 bases and J by 7 bases, with 17 bases left in between. This CDR3 is built from 15 residues. Germline assignment: CDR1 SGDLS and CDR2 YYNGEE. The CDR3 here is CASSLRLAGVGELFF. In DNA, the CDR3 is TGTGCCAGCAGCCTTAGACTAGCAGGGGTCGGGGAGCTGTTTTTT.

This chain links TRBV7-2 with TRBJ1-3, with D unresolved. The CDR3 sequence is 16 residues long. From germline, CDR1 is SGHTA and CDR2 FQGNSA. Trimming cost V 2 bases and J 0 bases, with 11 bases left between them. CDR3 nucleotides: TGTGCCAGCAGCTTAACCTATGGCGGCTCTGGAAACACCATATATTTT. Encoded protein: CASSLTYGGSGNTIYF. The whole variable domain, filled in from reference TRBV7-2 and TRBJ1-3, reads GAGVSQSPSNKVTEKGKDVELRCDPISGHTALYWYRQSLGQGLEFLIYFQGNSAPDKSGLPSDRFSAERTGGSVSTLTIQRTQQEDSAVYLCASSLTYGGSGNTIYFGEGSWLTVV.

The V gene is TRBV30, the J gene TRBJ2-7, with a tentative D call TRBD1 (7 bases). CDR1 and CDR2 (germline): GTSNPN, SVGIG (reference sequence). The CDR3 runs 18 residues. Trimming shortened V by 0 bases and J by 9 bases, and 30 bases separated the two germline ends. The CDR3 loop is CAWSVRSGVMRDSLGQYF. CDR3 nucleotides: TGTGCCTGGAGTGTACGATCGGGAGTGATGAGGGACAGCCTTGGGCAGTACTTC.

The rearrangement uses TRBV27 and TRBJ1-6; the D gene is possibly TRBD1 (6 bases). The V gene's germline CDR1 is MNHEY and CDR2 SMNVEV (reference sequence). The V end lost 8 bases, the J end lost 0 bases, and 26 bases lay between the germline ends. The CDR3 loop spans 20 amino acids. The DNA of the CDR3 is TGTGCCAGCGCCGGACAGACTCTCGGGAGGTCGAGCTCCTATAATTCACCCCTCCACTTT. Residues: CASAGQTLGRSSSYNSPLHF.

V usage is TRBV29-1 and J usage is TRBJ2-7, with TRBD2 matching 7 bases. The CDR3 is made up of 14 amino acids. Germline CDR1 SQVTM, CDR2 ANQGSEA. The trim removed 3 bases at V and 0 bases at J, leaving 5 bases unmatched. The CDR3 region has the DNA TGCAGCGTTGAGGGGGGGTTCAGCTCCTACGAGCAGTACTTC. Translation gives CSVEGGFSSYEQYF.

The V gene is TRBV5-1, the J gene TRBJ2-7, with TRBD2 matching over 7 bases. This CDR3 is 16 amino acids long. The V gene end was trimmed by 0 bases and the J gene end by 2 bases; junction bases not matched to a gene: 8. Germline values: CDR1 SGHRS, CDR2 YFSETQ. This CDR3 reads CASSLARAGSAYEQYF. The CDR3 DNA reads as TGCGCCAGCAGCTTGGCCCGAGCGGGGAGCGCCTACGAGCAGTACTTC.